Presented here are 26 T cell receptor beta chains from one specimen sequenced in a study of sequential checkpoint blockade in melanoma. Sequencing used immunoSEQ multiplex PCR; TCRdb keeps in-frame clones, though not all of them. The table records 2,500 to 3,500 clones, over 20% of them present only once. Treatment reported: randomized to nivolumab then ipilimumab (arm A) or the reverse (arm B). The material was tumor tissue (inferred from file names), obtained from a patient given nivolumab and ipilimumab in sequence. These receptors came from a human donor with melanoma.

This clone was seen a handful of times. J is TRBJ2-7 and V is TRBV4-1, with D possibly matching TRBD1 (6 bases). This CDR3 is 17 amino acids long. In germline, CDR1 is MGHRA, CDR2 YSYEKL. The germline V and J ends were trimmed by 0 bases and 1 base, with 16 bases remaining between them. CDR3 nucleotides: TGCGCCAGCAGCCAAGATTTTAGTTGGGGGCTTTCCTACGAGCAGTACTTC. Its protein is CASSQDFSWGLSYEQYF.

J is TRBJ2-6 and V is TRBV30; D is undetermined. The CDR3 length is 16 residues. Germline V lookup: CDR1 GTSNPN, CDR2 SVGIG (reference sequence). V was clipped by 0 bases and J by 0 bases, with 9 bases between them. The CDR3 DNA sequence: TGTGCCTGGAGTGTGGCAGGCCTCTCTGGGGCCAACGTCCTGACTTTC. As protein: CAWSVAGLSGANVLTF.

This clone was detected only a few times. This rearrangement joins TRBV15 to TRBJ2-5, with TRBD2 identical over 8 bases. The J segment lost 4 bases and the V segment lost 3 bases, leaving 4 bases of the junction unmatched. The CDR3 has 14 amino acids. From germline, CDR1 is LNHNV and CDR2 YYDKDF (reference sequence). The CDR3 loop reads CATSSSGVRETQYF. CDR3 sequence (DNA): TGTGCCACCAGCAGTAGCGGGGTAAGAGAGACCCAGTACTTC.

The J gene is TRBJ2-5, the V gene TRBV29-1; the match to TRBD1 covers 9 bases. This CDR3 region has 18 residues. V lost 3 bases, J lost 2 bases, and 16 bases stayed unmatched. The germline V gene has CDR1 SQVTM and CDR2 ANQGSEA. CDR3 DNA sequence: TGCAGCGTTGAGTATACCCGTGGGGGACAGGGTGGGCAAGAGACCCAGTACTTC. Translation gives CSVEYTRGGQGGQETQYF.

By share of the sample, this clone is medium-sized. CDR3 residues: CASTPTPASSGNTIYF. The CDR3 DNA is TGTGCCAGCACTCCGACCCCAGCGAGCTCTGGAAACACCATATATTTT. V gene TRBV6-8 combines with J gene TRBJ1-3; no reliable D call. V was clipped by 7 bases and J by 0 bases, with 16 bases between them. CDR1 is MNHGY and CDR2 is SAAAGT in the germline V gene. CDR3 size: 16 residues.

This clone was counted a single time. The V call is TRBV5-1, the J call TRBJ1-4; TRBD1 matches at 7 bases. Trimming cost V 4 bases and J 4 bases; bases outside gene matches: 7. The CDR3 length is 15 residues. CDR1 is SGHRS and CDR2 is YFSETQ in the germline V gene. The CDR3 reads CASSDPGQLNEKLFF. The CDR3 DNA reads TGCGCCAGCAGCGATCCGGGACAGCTTAATGAAAAACTGTTTTTT. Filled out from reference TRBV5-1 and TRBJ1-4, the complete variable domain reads KAGVTQTPRYLIKTRGQQVTLSCSPISGHRSVSWYQQTPGQGLQFLFEYFSETQRNKGNFPGRFSGRQFSNSRSEMNVSTLELGDSALYLCASSDPGQLNEKLFFGSGTQLSVL.

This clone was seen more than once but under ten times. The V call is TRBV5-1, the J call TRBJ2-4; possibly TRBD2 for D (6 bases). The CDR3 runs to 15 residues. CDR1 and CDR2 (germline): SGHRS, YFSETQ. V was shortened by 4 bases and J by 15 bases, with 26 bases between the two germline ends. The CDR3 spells CASSLQYLGRDLAYF. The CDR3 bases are TGCGCCAGCAGCCTACAATACCTGGGCCGGGACTTGGCGTACTTC.

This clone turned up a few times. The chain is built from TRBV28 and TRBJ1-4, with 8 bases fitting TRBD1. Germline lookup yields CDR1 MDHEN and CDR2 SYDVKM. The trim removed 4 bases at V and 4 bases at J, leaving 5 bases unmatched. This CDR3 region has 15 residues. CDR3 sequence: CASSSPGQGNEKLFF. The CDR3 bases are TGTGCCAGCAGTTCACCAGGACAGGGTAATGAAAAACTGTTTTTT.

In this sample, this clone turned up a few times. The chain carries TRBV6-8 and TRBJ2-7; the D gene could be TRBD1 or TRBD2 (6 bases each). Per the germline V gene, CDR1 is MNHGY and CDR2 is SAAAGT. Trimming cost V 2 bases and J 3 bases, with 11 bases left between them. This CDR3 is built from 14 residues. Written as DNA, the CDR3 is TGTGCCAGCAGTTACGAGGGGGGAATCTACGAGCAGTACTTC. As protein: CASSYEGGIYEQYF.

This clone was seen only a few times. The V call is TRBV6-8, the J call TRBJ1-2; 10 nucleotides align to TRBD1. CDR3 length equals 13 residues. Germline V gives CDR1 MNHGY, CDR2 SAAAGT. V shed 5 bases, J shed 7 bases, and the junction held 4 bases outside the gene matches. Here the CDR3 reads CASSPTGGVGYTF. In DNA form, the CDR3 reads TGTGCCAGCAGTCCGACAGGGGGCGTTGGCTACACCTTC.

For the CDR3, the DNA is TGTGCCAGCAGTGCGGGACCGGAAAAACAAGAGACCCAGTACTTC. Translating gives CASSAGPEKQETQYF. This chain joins TRBV2 and TRBJ2-5; the D call may be TRBD1 or TRBD2 (5 bases each). Trimming took 4 bases from V and 2 from J, leaving 14 bases between them. CDR1 is SNHLY and CDR2 is FYNNEI in the germline V gene. This CDR3 is 15 amino acids long.

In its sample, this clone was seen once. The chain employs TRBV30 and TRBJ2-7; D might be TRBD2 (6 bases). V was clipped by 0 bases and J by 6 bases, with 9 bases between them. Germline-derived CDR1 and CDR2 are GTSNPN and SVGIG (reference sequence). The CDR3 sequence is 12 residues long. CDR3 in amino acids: CAWSVGGREQYF. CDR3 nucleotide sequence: TGTGCCTGGAGTGTAGGAGGGCGCGAGCAGTACTTC. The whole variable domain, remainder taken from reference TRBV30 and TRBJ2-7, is SQTIHQWPATLVQPVGSPLSLECTVEGTSNPNLYWYRQAAGRGLQLLFYSVGIGQISSEVPQNLSASRPQDRQFILSSKKLLLSDSGFYLCAWSVGGREQYFGPGTRLTVT.

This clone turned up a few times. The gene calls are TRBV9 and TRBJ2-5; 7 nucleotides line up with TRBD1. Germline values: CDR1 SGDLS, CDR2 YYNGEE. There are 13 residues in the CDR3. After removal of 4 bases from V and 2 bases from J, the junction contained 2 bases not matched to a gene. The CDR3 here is CASSPGQQETQYF. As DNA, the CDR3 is TGTGCCAGCAGCCCGGGACAGCAAGAGACCCAGTACTTC. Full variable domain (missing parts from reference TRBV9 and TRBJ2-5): DSGVTQTPKHLITATGQRVTLRCSPRSGDLSVYWYQQSLDQGLQFLIQYYNGEERAKGNILERFSAQQFPDLHSELNLSSLELGDSALYFCASSPGQQETQYFGPGTRLLVL.

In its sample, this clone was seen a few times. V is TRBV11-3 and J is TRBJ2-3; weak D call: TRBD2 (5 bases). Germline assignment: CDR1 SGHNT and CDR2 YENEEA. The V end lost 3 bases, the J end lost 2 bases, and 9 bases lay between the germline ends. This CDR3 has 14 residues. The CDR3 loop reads CASSFSSATDTQYF. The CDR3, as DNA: TGTGCCAGCAGCTTTAGTAGCGCCACAGATACGCAGTATTTT.

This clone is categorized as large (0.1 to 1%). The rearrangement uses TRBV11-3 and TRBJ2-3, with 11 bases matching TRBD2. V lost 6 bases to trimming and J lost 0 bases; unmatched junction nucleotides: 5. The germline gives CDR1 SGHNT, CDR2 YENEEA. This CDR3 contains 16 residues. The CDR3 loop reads CASRSGLADSTDTQYF. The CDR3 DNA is TGTGCCAGCAGATCGGGACTAGCGGATAGCACAGATACGCAGTATTTT.

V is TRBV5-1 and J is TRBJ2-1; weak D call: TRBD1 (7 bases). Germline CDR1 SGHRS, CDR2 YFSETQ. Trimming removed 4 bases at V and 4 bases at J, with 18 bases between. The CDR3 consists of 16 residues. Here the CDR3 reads CASSPSGGSPYNEQFF. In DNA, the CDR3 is TGCGCCAGCAGCCCCTCAGGGGGGAGTCCTTACAATGAGCAGTTCTTC.

This chain's CDR3 is CATSRETGLMNTEAFF. CDR3 DNA: TGTGCCACCAGCAGAGAAACAGGCCTTATGAACACTGAAGCTTTCTTT. This rearrangement joins TRBV15 to TRBJ1-1, with a tentative D call TRBD1 (5 bases). The CDR3 runs to 16 residues. Germline V gene lookup returns CDR1 LNHNV and CDR2 YYDKDF (reference sequence). Trimming left V 0 bases short and J 0 bases short, with 11 bases between.

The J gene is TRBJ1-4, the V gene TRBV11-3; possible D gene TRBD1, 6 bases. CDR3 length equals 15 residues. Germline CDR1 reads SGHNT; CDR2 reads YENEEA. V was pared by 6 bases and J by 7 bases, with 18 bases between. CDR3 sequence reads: CASSERGGAGEKLFF. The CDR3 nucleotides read TGTGCCAGCAGTGAAAGGGGGGGCGCAGGTGAAAAACTGTTTTTT.

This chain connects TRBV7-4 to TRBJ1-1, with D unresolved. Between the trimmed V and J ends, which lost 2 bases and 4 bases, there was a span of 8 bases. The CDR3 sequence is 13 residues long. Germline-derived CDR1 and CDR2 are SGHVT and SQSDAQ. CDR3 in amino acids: CASSLILRTEAFF. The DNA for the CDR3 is TGTGCCAGCAGCTTAATTTTACGCACTGAAGCTTTCTTT.

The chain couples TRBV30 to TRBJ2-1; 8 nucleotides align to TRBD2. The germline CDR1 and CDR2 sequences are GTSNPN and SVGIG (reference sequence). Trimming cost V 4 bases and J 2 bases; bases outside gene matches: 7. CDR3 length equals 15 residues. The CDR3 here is CAWTPVAGPYNEQFF. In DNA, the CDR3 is TGTGCCTGGACCCCAGTAGCGGGACCCTACAATGAGCAGTTCTTC.

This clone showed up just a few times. The CDR3, as DNA: TGTGCCAGCAGCGCCAGGCCTACAGATACGCAGTATTTT. Its translation: CASSARPTDTQYF. The chain has TRBV9 and TRBJ2-3; D not certain. The CDR3 is 13 amino acids. Germline V gene sequence: CDR1 SGDLS, CDR2 YYNGEE. V was pared by 3 bases and J by 3 bases, with 8 bases between.

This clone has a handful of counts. CDR3 sequence (DNA): TGTGCCAGCGGGGGTCTAGCGGGAGTAGAGACGGATACGCAGTATTTT. Its translation is CASGGLAGVETDTQYF. V gene TRBV6-8 combines with J gene TRBJ2-3; TRBD2 aligns across 10 bases. The CDR3 extends over 16 amino acids. With 8 bases clipped from V and 6 bases from J, the junction kept 14 bases outside the gene matches. CDR1 is MNHGY and CDR2 is SAAAGT in the germline V gene.

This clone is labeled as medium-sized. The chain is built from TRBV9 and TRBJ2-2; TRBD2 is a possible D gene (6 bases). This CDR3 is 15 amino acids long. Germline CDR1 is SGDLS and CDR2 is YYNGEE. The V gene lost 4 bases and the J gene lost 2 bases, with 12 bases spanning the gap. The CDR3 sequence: CASSPAGGNTGELFF. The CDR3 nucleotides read TGTGCCAGCAGCCCCGCCGGGGGAAACACCGGGGAGCTGTTTTTT.

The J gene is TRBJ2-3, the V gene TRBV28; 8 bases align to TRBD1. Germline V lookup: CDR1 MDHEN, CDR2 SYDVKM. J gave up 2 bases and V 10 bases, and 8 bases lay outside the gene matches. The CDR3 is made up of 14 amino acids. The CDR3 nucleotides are TGTGCCACCTCGAGACAGGGGTACACAGATACGCAGTATTTT. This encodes CATSRQGYTDTQYF. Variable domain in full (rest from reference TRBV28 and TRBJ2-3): DVKVTQSSRYLVKRTGEKVFLECVQDMDHENMFWYRQDPGLGLRLIYFSYDVKMKEKGDIPEGYSVSREKKERFSLILESASTNQTSMYLCATSRQGYTDTQYFGPGTRLTVL.

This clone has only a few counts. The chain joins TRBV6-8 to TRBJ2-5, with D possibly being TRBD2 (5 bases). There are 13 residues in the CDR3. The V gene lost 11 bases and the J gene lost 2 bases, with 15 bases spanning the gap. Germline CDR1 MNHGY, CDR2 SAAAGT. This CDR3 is CASGDLSQETQYF. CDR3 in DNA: TGTGCCTCCGGGGATCTATCTCAAGAGACCCAGTACTTC.

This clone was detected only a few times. Here the CDR3 DNA reads TGTGCCAGCAGCCCCCCCCGGGGGACGACCTACGAGCAGTACTTC. Amino acid sequence: CASSPPRGTTYEQYF. The chain is built from TRBV6-8 and TRBJ2-7; D possibly corresponds to TRBD2 (6 bases). V was clipped by 6 bases and J by 2 bases, with 17 bases between them. The germline V gene encodes CDR1 MNHGY and CDR2 SAAAGT. The CDR3 spans 15 residues.